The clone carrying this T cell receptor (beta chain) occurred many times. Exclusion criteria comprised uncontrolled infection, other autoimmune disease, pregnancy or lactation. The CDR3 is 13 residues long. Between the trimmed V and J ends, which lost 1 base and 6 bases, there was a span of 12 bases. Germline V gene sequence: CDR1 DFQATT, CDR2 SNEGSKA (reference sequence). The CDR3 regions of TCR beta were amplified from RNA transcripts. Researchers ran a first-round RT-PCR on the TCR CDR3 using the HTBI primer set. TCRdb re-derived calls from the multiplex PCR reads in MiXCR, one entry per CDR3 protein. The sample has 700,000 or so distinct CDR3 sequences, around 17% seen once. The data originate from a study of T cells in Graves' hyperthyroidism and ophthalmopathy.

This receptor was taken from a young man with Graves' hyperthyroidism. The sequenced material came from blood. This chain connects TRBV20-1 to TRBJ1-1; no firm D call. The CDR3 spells CSARGRGFSEAFF. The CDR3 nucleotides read TGCAGTGCTAGAGGACGAGGGTTTTCTGAAGCTTTCTTT.